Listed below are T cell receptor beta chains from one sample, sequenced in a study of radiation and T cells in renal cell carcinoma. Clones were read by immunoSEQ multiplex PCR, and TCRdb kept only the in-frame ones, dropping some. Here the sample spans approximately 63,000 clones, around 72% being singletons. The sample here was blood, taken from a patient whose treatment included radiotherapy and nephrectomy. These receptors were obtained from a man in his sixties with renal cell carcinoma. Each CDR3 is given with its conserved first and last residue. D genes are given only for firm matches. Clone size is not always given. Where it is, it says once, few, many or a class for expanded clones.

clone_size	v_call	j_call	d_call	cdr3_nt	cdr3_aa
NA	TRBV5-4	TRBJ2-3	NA	TGTGCCAGCAGCTTGGAATGGTCGGGTACGCAGTATTTT	CASSLEWSGTQYF
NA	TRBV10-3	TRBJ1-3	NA	TGTGCCATCAGTGAGTGGGGGGCTGATGTTTACTCTGGAAACACCATATATTTT	CAISEWGADVYSGNTIYF
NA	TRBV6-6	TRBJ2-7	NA	TGTGCCAGCAGTTACTCGACGGGGCAAGGGTACGAGCAGTACTTC	CASSYSTGQGYEQYF
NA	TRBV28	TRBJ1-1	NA	TGTGCCAGCAGTCCATATAAATCGGACGTCTGGGGCTGGAACACTGAAGCTTTCTTT	CASSPYKSDVWGWNTEAFF
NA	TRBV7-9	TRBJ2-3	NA	TGTGCCAGCACTTACCGGGACCCCGAACGGTATTTT	CASTYRDPERYF
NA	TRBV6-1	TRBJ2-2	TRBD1	TGTGCCAGCAGTTCCGGGACAGGGGACACCGGGGAGCTGTTTTTT	CASSSGTGDTGELFF
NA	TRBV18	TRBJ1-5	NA	TGTGCCAGCTCACTACAGGCGGGGAGCAATCAGCCCCAGCATTTT	CASSLQAGSNQPQHF
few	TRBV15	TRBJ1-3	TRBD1	TGTGCCACCAGCAGAGGAGGGGGCGCGAGTGGAAACACCATATATTTT	CATSRGGGASGNTIYF
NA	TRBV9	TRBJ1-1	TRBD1	TGTGCCAGCAGCGCCACCGGGACAGGGGACACTGAAGCTTTCTTT	CASSATGTGDTEAFF
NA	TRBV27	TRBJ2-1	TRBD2	TGTGCCAGCAGTCAGACTAGCGGGGGCTACAATGAGCAGTTCTTC	CASSQTSGGYNEQFF
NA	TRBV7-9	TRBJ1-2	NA	TGTGCCAGCAGCCCGGAGTTGGTCAGAAACTATGGCTACACCTTC	CASSPELVRNYGYTF
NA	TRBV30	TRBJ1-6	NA	TGTGCCTGGAGACTTCAGACGCAGGCGCCACCCCTCCACTTT	CAWRLQTQAPPLHF
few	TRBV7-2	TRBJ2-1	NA	TGTGCCAGCAGCTCTTGGACTAGGGGGAACAATGAGCAGTTCTTC	CASSSWTRGNNEQFF